The clone carrying this TCR beta chain has just a few counts. Its target is not known. This entry is derived from a study of regulatory T cells in long-lasting Graves disease. On the study more broadly: Positivity for TSH receptor antibodies plus over 5 years of antithyroid drugs meant persistent Graves' disease.

Assembly of TCR beta libraries relied on iRepertoire HTBI primers together with Arm-PCR of CDR3 regions. TCRdb recomputed calls from the multiplex PCR reads with MiXCR, one row per CDR3 protein. The sample contains about 450,000 distinct CDR3 sequences, about 25% of which appear only once. The study's findings and limits: In persistent patients, shared public clonotypes (over 2,500) outnumbered those in new patients (around 1,000). It was peripheral blood alone, not thyroid tissue, that was studied.

The CDR3 has 16 amino acids. Germline values: CDR1 MDHEN, CDR2 SYDVKM. V lost 3 bases and J lost 5, with 17 bases in between. Time point noted: persistent/refractory GD, antithyroid drugs over 5 years with positive TRAb. Following extraction of RNA from PBMCs, that RNA was used to make the TCR library. The chain combines TRBV28 with TRBJ1-5; D perhaps matches TRBD1 (6 bases). The TCR was taken from a female donor with Graves disease. The sample was peripheral blood mononuclear cells (PBMCs), taken when the disease was refractory, from a patient treated with antithyroid drugs. The chain's CDR3 is CASSFGRRGNYQPQHF. CDR3 sequence (DNA): TGTGCCAGCAGTTTTGGACGCAGGGGCAACTATCAGCCCCAGCATTTT.